This T cell receptor beta chain came from a study of CD8 T cells in Susac syndrome. The CDR3 sequence is 14 residues long. Germline V gene sequence: CDR1 SGHDN, CDR2 FVKESK. V trimming: 1 base; J trimming: 8 bases; junction bases outside the gene matches: 5. An amount of RNA that ranged from about 0.45 to 1 ug was reverse transcribed with random hexamers. Via MiXCR, TCRdb re-called the immunoSEQ multiplex PCR reads, giving one row per CDR3 protein. The sample contains roughly 80,000 distinct CDR3 sequences, roughly 94% of which appear only once. Sequencing was done on a sample of CD8+ T cells from PBMCs. The clonotype was recovered from a human donor with Susac syndrome. J is TRBJ1-2 and V is TRBV14, with TRBD1 matching over 9 bases. CDR3 nucleotide sequence: TGTGCCAGCAGCCAAGTTGGGACAGGGCACGGCTACACCTTC. Amino acid sequence: CASSQVGTGHGYTF.